This T cell receptor (beta chain) was recorded in a study of response to subunit inactivated influenza vaccine. Study-level results: Seasonal influenza vaccination, on each occasion, was suggested by the authors to recruit few new T cells.

Of note for this clonotype: Its specificity is not known.

TCRdb used MiXCR to reprocess the RT-PCR reads, holding one entry per CDR3 protein. The table includes 400,000 to 650,000 distinct CDR3 sequences, around 7.7% detected once. The TCR was taken from a man in his fifties or sixties who received an inactivated influenza vaccine. Source: PBMCs from blood, taken around 25 months after vaccination.

CDR3 nucleotides: TGTGCCAGCAGTGGACTAGCGGGAGGGCCTATATTACTCGGCTCCTACAATGAGCAGTTCTTC. This translates into CASSGLAGGPILLGSYNEQFF. The V gene is TRBV11-1, the J gene TRBJ2-1; TRBD2 aligns across 15 bases. This CDR3 has 21 amino acids. V lost 6 bases and J lost 0; bases outside the gene matches: 15. Germline CDR1 is SGHAT and CDR2 is FQDESV (reference sequence).